What follows are 17 T cell receptor beta chains derived from one specimen sequenced in a study of blood T cells in healthy people across ages. Next came a second PCR, run for about 7 to 12 cycles, which used a sample-barcoded 5' primer along with a J-beta primer mix. TCRdb re-analysed the 5' RACE reads in MiXCR, keeping a single row per CDR3 protein. This table has 700,000 to 900,000 distinct CDR3 sequences, about a quarter appearing once. These same records also appear under a second study, on T cells of mothers and their children.

The specimen sequenced was blood. The receptor source for this set is a boy younger than 18 in good health.

This chain uses TRBV9 with TRBJ1-3, with a weak D call TRBD1 (5 bases). CDR1 is SGDLS and CDR2 is YYNGEE in the germline V gene. The CDR3 runs to 15 residues. Trimming left V 4 bases short and J 5 bases short, with 16 bases between. The DNA of the CDR3 is TGTGCCAGCAGCCCCACATCCGGGGGGAGAAACACCATATATTTT. Translated: CASSPTSGGRNTIYF. Filled out from reference TRBV9 and TRBJ1-3, the complete variable domain reads DSGVTQTPKHLITATGQRVTLRCSPRSGDLSVYWYQQSLDQGLQFLIQYYNGEERAKGNILERFSAQQFPDLHSELNLSSLELGDSALYFCASSPTSGGRNTIYFGEGSWLTVV.

There are a few counts of this clonotype. This chain links TRBV12-3 or TRBV12-4 with TRBJ2-5, with 9 bases matching TRBD1. The DNA end lines up better with TRBJ2-1; the J call may be wrong. CDR3 length equals 16 residues. This CDR3 is CASRTSRDRVFNEQFF. CDR3 nucleotides: TGTGCCAGCAGGACCTCCCGGGACAGGGTATTCAATGAGCAGTTCTTC.

This clonotype came up a few times. This chain links TRBV20-1 with TRBJ2-1, with 11 bases fitting TRBD2. J lost 2 bases, V lost 5 bases, and 8 bases had no gene match. Germline loops: CDR1 DFQATT, CDR2 SNEGSKA (reference sequence). The CDR3 is 16 residues long. The CDR3 coding sequence is TGCAGTGCTTTACCGGGACTAGCGGCTACCTACAATGAGCAGTTCTTC. It encodes CSALPGLAATYNEQFF.

This sequence joins TRBV6-2 or TRBV6-3 and TRBJ2-5, with TRBD2 identical over 7 bases. Germline V gene data show CDR1 as MNHEY and CDR2 as SVGEGT. V was pared by 11 bases and J by 4 bases, with 7 bases of the junction left unmatched. The CDR3 extends over 12 amino acids. The CDR3 sequence is CAGGTNRETQYF. CDR3 nucleotides: TGTGCCGGCGGGACTAACCGAGAGACCCAGTACTTC.

The rearrangement links TRBV2 to TRBJ1-2; tentatively, D is TRBD1 (6 bases). Trimming cost V 1 base and J 3 bases, with 12 bases left between them. The CDR3 has 15 residues. Germline CDR1 is SNHLY and CDR2 is FYNNEI. Here the CDR3 reads CASSEGQGNYYGYTF. In DNA, the CDR3 is TGTGCCAGCAGTGAAGGGCAGGGGAATTACTATGGCTACACCTTC.

This clonotype was seen only a few times. J is TRBJ1-5 and V is TRBV6-1, with D possibly being TRBD1 (5 bases). The V gene's germline CDR1 is MNHNS and CDR2 SASEGT. This CDR3 has 17 residues. The V gene lost 2 bases and the J gene lost 2 bases, with 16 bases spanning the gap. The CDR3 spells CASSEPAGRGGNQPQHF. CDR3 coding DNA: TGTGCCAGCAGTGAACCCGCTGGCCGGGGCGGCAATCAGCCCCAGCATTTT.

The chain is built from TRBV5-1 and TRBJ1-1; possibly TRBD1 for D (5 bases). Germline CDR1 SGHRS, CDR2 YFSETQ. The V gene lost 4 bases and the J gene lost 0 bases, with 19 bases spanning the gap. CDR3 size: 17 residues. This CDR3 is CASSAGSQGPMNTEAFF. The CDR3 DNA reads as TGCGCCAGCAGCGCCGGCTCGCAGGGTCCAATGAACACTGAAGCTTTCTTT.

The chain couples TRBV28 to TRBJ1-2, with 9 nucleotides matching TRBD1. This CDR3 region has 15 residues. Germline V gene sequence: CDR1 MDHEN, CDR2 SYDVKM. The trim removed 7 bases at V and 2 bases at J, leaving 8 bases unmatched. CDR3 nucleotide sequence: TGTGCCAGCATCCCCCCCGGGACAGGGAACTATGGCTACACCTTC. Translated: CASIPPGTGNYGYTF.

This chain joins TRBV9 and TRBJ2-3; TRBD2 aligns across 8 bases. The CDR3 has 16 residues. The germline gives CDR1 SGDLS, CDR2 YYNGEE. Losses at the gene ends were 3 bases for V and 2 bases for J; bases not matched to a gene: 8. Here the CDR3 reads CASSARAGATTDTQYF. The CDR3 nucleotides are TGTGCCAGCAGCGCCCGAGCGGGAGCTACCACAGATACGCAGTATTTT.

This clonotype was found a few times. The rearrangement links TRBV10-1 to TRBJ2-3; 11 bases agree with TRBD2. The germline CDR1 and CDR2 sequences are WNHNN and SYGVQD (reference sequence). V lost 2 bases to trimming and J lost 14 bases; unmatched junction nucleotides: 6. The length of the CDR3 is 13 residues. The CDR3 loop is CASSENSGGARYF. CDR3 bases: TGCGCCAGCAGTGAGAATAGCGGGGGGGCGCGGTATTTT.

This chain uses TRBV5-1 with TRBJ2-1, with D perhaps TRBD2 (6 bases). Germline V CDR1 and CDR2: SGHRS, YFSETQ. The V end lost 1 base, the J end lost 10 bases, and 9 bases lay between the germline ends. CDR3 length: 12 residues. The CDR3 sequence is CASSLLRGEQFF. The CDR3 nucleotides are TGCGCCAGCAGCTTGCTTCGGGGGGAGCAGTTCTTC.

The J gene is TRBJ2-5, the V gene TRBV12-3 or TRBV12-4; perhaps TRBD1 as D (6 bases). The CDR3 length is 15 residues. The V and J ends lost 3 bases and 3 bases respectively, with 14 bases between them. CDR3: CASSFGDAGEETQYF. The DNA of the CDR3 is TGTGCCAGCAGTTTTGGGGACGCAGGGGAAGAGACCCAGTACTTC.

The chain couples TRBV28 to TRBJ2-5, with D possibly matching TRBD2 (5 bases). Trimming shortened V by 3 bases and J by 1 base, and 15 bases separated the two germline ends. The CDR3 has 16 residues. Germline V gene sequence: CDR1 MDHEN, CDR2 SYDVKM. The CDR3 DNA reads TGTGCCAGCAGTTTCCCATCGAGCGGAACCCAAGAGACCCAGTACTTC. Protein sequence: CASSFPSSGTQETQYF.

The CDR3 here is CASSTGQARGYTF. CDR3 DNA: TGCGCCAGCAGCACCGGACAGGCCCGGGGCTACACCTTC. This chain links TRBV5-1 with TRBJ1-2; TRBD1 aligns across 7 bases. Trimming removed 4 bases from V and 8 bases from J; junction bases left unmatched: 8. This CDR3 has 13 residues. Germline CDR1 is SGHRS and CDR2 is YFSETQ.

The chain joins TRBV5-1 to TRBJ2-3; D not resolved. The CDR3 contains 14 residues. Deletions cut 4 bases from V and 6 bases from J, with 15 bases between. Germline CDR1 reads SGHRS; CDR2 reads YFSETQ. The CDR3 reads CASSPTGLKDTQYF. In nucleotides, the CDR3 is TGCGCCAGCAGCCCGACGGGCCTGAAGGATACGCAGTATTTT.

This clonotype has a handful of counts. V and J are TRBV2 and TRBJ2-5; 14 nucleotides agree with TRBD2. The CDR3 has 15 amino acids. Germline V gene sequence: CDR1 SNHLY, CDR2 FYNNEI. V lost 7 bases to trimming and J lost 3 bases; unmatched junction nucleotides: 4. The CDR3 DNA follows: TGTGCCAGCAACGGACTAGCGGGGGGCAAAGAGACCCAGTACTTC. This sequence encodes CASNGLAGGKETQYF.

Turning to this clonotype: An end of the junction differs from the germline gene, which may be a read error. The chain employs TRBV28 and TRBJ2-5, with 9 positions matching TRBD2. This CDR3 has 14 residues. Germline assignment: CDR1 MDHEN and CDR2 SYDVKM. The CDR3 here is CTSTQAGTSETQYF. The CDR3 coding sequence is TGTACCAGCACCCAGGCCGGGACTAGCGAGACCCAGTACTTC.